Below are 19 T cell receptor beta chains sequenced from a single sample in a study of CD8+CD57+ T cells in acquired aplastic anemia. Genomic DNA was employed as the template in profiling TCR beta VDJ and CDR3. TCRdb recomputed calls from the reads with MiXCR, one row per CDR3 protein. The sample yields roughly 200,000 distinct CDR3 sequences, approximately 60% seen once. The sample consisted of sorted CD4+, CD8+, or CD8+CD57+ T cells (not recorded which) from PBMCs. The receptors come from a human donor in good health.

In regard to this clonotype: Mismatch with germline at one junction end may stem from a read error. V gene TRBV7-9 combines with J gene TRBJ2-5; D ambiguous. This CDR3 region has 8 residues. CDR1 and CDR2 (germline): SEHNR, FQNEAQ (reference sequence). This CDR3 is CASSLVDF. The CDR3 nucleotides read TGTGCCAGCAGCTTAGTAGACTTC.

The sample holds many counts of this clonotype. The chain links TRBV4-2 to TRBJ2-1; D uncertain. CDR3 size: 16 residues. Germline V gene data show CDR1 as LGHNA and CDR2 as YNFKEQ. Deletions cut 1 base from V and 7 bases from J, with 17 bases between. The CDR3 nucleotides are TGTGCCAGCAGCCAAGCAGTCGGCTCCGCGTATAATGAGCAGTTCTTC. Translated, it gives CASSQAVGSAYNEQFF.

The gene calls are TRBV2 and TRBJ2-1; no clear D. The V end lost 6 bases, the J end lost 10 bases, and 10 bases lay between the germline ends. This CDR3 spans 11 amino acids. CDR1 and CDR2 (germline): SNHLY, FYNNEI. This CDR3 is CASSVSGEQFF. In DNA form, the CDR3 reads TGTGCCAGCAGCGTCTCAGGCGAGCAGTTCTTC.

This clonotype came up once. The chain is built from TRBV19 and TRBJ1-4, with D perhaps TRBD1 (5 bases). V gave up 5 bases and J gave up 4 bases, with 17 bases separating them. Germline V lookup: CDR1 LNHDA, CDR2 SQIVND (reference sequence). The CDR3 has 16 amino acids. CDR3 nucleotides: TGTGCCAGTAGTGCCACCCTCGGGACGGTTAATGAAAAACTGTTTTTT. It encodes CASSATLGTVNEKLFF. The variable domain in full, completed from reference TRBV19 and TRBJ1-4, reads DGGITQSPKYLFRKEGQNVTLSCEQNLNHDAMYWYRQDPGQGLRLIYYSQIVNDFQKGDIAEGYSVSREKKESFPLTVTSAQKNPTAFYLCASSATLGTVNEKLFFGSGTQLSVL.

Note on this clonotype: At one end the junction does not follow the germline gene, possibly because of a read error. The rearrangement joins TRBV7-6 to TRBJ2-5, with no clear D. CDR3 size: 13 residues. Germline lookup yields CDR1 SGHVS and CDR2 FNYEAQ. The CDR3 DNA reads as TGTGCCAGCAGCTTAGCCCCCCAGGAGACCCAGTGCTTC. Amino acid sequence: CASSLAPQETQCF.

The gene calls are TRBV29-1 and TRBJ2-1; D gene uncertain. The length of the CDR3 is 12 residues. V shed 4 bases and J shed 5 bases, with 9 bases lying between them. Germline-derived CDR1 and CDR2 are SQVTM and ANQGSEA. DNA for the CDR3: TGCAGCGTTGCCCCGGGCAACAATGAGCAGTTCTTC. Translation: CSVAPGNNEQFF.

In its sample, this clonotype was seen many times. This rearrangement joins TRBV2 to TRBJ2-1, with a weak D call TRBD1 (6 bases). The CDR3 covers 15 residues. Germline V gene lookup returns CDR1 SNHLY and CDR2 FYNNEI. V was clipped by 8 bases and J by 10 bases, with 24 bases between them. CDR3 amino acids: CASRDINSRDPEQFF. The CDR3 DNA reads TGTGCCAGCCGGGACATAAACTCCCGGGACCCAGAGCAGTTCTTC.

A remark on this clonotype: At one of its ends the junction is not consistent with the germline gene, which may arise from a read error. DNA of the CDR3: TGCGGTGCTAGTCTTCCCGGGACAGCGAGTAGTGAGCAGTTCTTC. Protein: CGASLPGTASSEQFF. V and J are TRBV20-1 and TRBJ2-1; 7 nucleotides match TRBD1. CDR1 DFQATT and CDR2 SNEGSKA come from the germline V gene (reference sequence). The length of the CDR3 is 15 residues.

This chain uses TRBV2 with TRBJ2-1; D not certain. In germline, CDR1 is SNHLY, CDR2 FYNNEI. The CDR3 runs 13 residues. V was pared by 7 bases and J by 7 bases, with 14 bases between. CDR3 DNA sequence: TGTGCCAGCACCAAAGGAATGGCGAATGAGCAGTTCTTC. Protein: CASTKGMANEQFF.

The V and J genes are TRBV6-6 and TRBJ2-7; weak D call: TRBD2 (5 bases). Germline V gene data show CDR1 as MNHNY and CDR2 as SVGAGI (reference sequence). V lost 7 bases, J lost 3 bases, and 16 bases lay in between. This CDR3 has 14 amino acids. This chain's CDR3 is CASTNTGEIYEQYF. In DNA, the CDR3 is TGTGCCAGCACCAATACCGGGGAGATCTACGAGCAGTACTTC.

This clonotype showed up many times. The genes are TRBV27 and TRBJ2-7; 9 bases match TRBD1. CDR3 size: 14 residues. V was clipped by 5 bases and J by 6 bases; unmatched bases: 8. Germline lookup yields CDR1 MNHEY and CDR2 SMNVEV (reference sequence). CDR3 sequence (DNA): TGTGCCAGCAGTCCGGGACAGGGTCTCGTCGAGCAGTACTTC. It is translated as CASSPGQGLVEQYF.

The rearrangement uses TRBV20-1 and TRBJ1-2, with a weak D call TRBD1 (5 bases). V dropped 6 bases and J dropped 7 bases, with 24 bases sitting between them. The CDR3 runs 15 residues. The germline V gene has CDR1 DFQATT and CDR2 SNEGSKA (reference sequence). CDR3 sequence reads: CSARGGGGRALGYTF. CDR3 sequence (DNA): TGCAGTGCCCGGGGGGGGGGGGGGAGGGCGCTTGGCTACACCTTC.

As regards this clonotype: It is unclear where the CDR3 begins or ends on the DNA, so no DNA is shown, and the CDR3 is as TCRdb lists it. This chain connects TRBV19 to TRBJ1-4. The CDR3 length is 19 residues, termini included. CDR1 is LNHDA and CDR2 is SQIVND in the germline V gene (reference sequence). The CDR3 region is CASSSRSGYEQFFGEKLFF.

Of note for this clonotype: Sequence at one end of the junction differs from germline and may be a read error. The gene calls are TRBV6-6 and TRBJ2-7; 8 nucleotides match TRBD1. This CDR3 is built from 10 residues. Germline V gene data show CDR1 as MNHNY and CDR2 as SVGAGI (reference sequence). This CDR3 is CASSRDRINF. CDR3 bases: TGTGCCAGCAGTCGGGACAGGATCAACTTC.

This clonotype was seen only a few times. CDR3 amino acids: CASSPQGRPAGYTF. The CDR3 DNA reads TGTGCCAGCAGCCCACAGGGGAGGCCAGCTGGCTACACCTTC. The chain has TRBV7-8 and TRBJ1-2; 7 nucleotides match TRBD1. The CDR3 is made up of 14 amino acids. The junction had 10 bases not matched to a gene; V was cut back by 5 bases and J by 7 bases. Germline loops: CDR1 SGHVS, CDR2 FQNEAQ.

The chain joins TRBV11-2 to TRBJ1-1; no firm D call. The germline V gene has CDR1 SGHAT and CDR2 FQNNGV. Trimming took 1 base from V and 4 from J, leaving 16 bases between them. The CDR3 contains 16 residues. The chain's CDR3 is CASSLVAGGVTTEAFF. CDR3 nucleotides: TGTGCCAGCAGCTTAGTGGCGGGAGGTGTAACCACTGAAGCTTTCTTT.

Remarks on this clonotype: Germline and junction disagree at one end, which may indicate a read error. The DNA of the CDR3 is TGTGCCGGCAGCATACAGAGCTCCTATAATTCACCCCTCCACTTT. Translation: CAGSIQSSYNSPLHF. The rearrangement links TRBV11-2 to TRBJ1-6, with D uncertain. The CDR3 has 15 residues. In germline, CDR1 is SGHAT, CDR2 FQNNGV.

The CDR3 coding sequence is TGCGCCAGCAGCTTGGGACAGACCGGGGAGCTGTTTTTT. It translates to CASSLGQTGELFF. The chain recombines TRBV5-1 with TRBJ2-2; D may be TRBD1 (5 bases). The CDR3 is 13 amino acids. CDR1 and CDR2 (germline): SGHRS, YFSETQ. V lost 0 bases and J lost 5, with 5 bases in between.

The DNA of the CDR3 is TGTGCCAGCAGCTTACAGGCCTGGGGCACTGAAGCTTTCTTT. Translating it yields CASSLQAWGTEAFF. The chain carries TRBV7-9 and TRBJ1-1; the D is unclear. The V gene lost 2 bases and the J gene lost 4 bases, with 11 bases spanning the gap. CDR1 SEHNR and CDR2 FQNEAQ come from the germline V gene (reference sequence). The CDR3 contains 14 residues.